Listed here is a single TCR beta chain. Its antigen is undetermined. TCRdb reprocessed the reads via MiXCR and lists one record per CDR3 protein. The sample contains around 530,000 distinct CDR3 sequences, less than 30% of which appear only once. This CDR3 is built from 13 residues. CDR1 and CDR2 from the germline V gene are SGHKS and YYEKEE (reference sequence). The ends were cut back, 2 bases at V and 8 bases at J, with 13 bases in the middle. This entry is derived from a study of T cell repertoires in cytomegalovirus infection. Study in general: Public TCR beta signatures indicated both CMV infection and matching HLA type.

Overall study findings and caveats: Predominance within the ex vivo response was attributable to HLA-C-restricted CMV-specific TCR beta clonotypes. Identification of carriers of CMV plus the relevant HLA was performed using cumulative public TCR beta family frequency.

The chain joins TRBV5-5 to TRBJ1-2; a possible D gene is TRBD1 (5 bases). The sequenced material came from PBMCs. This receptor was obtained from a human donor in good health (CMV status not recorded). Some clones in this sample may be carry-over from other donors' samples. This CDR3 is CASSLGSGDGYTF. For the CDR3, the DNA is TGTGCCAGCAGCTTAGGTTCCGGGGACGGCTACACCTTC.